This T cell receptor (beta chain) was obtained from a study of cytomegalovirus exposure and HLA in healthy donors. Study details: About 180 million T cells yielded 117 million unique TCR beta sequences, as an earlier analysis found. Study-wide results and limits: Sequences of the TCR beta chain were said to predict the HLA-A and HLA-B alleles of most subjects accurately. CMV serostatus was the sole immune exposure data available.

60 Vbeta and 13 Jbeta primers were used in PCR. TCRdb keeps only in-frame clones here, not all; method: immunoSEQ multiplex PCR. The table includes 95,000 to 150,000 clones, more than 70% detected once. Donors showed nominal health when sampled, although they likely had unrecorded immune exposures. CDR1 is SGDLS, CDR2 YYNGEE, per germline. With 3 bases clipped from V and 5 bases from J, the junction kept 10 bases outside the gene matches. There are 16 residues in the CDR3. For this clone: Its antigen is unidentified.

This clonotype originated in a man aged 45 to 65 in good health and CMV-seronegative. The chain joins TRBV9 to TRBJ2-2; 7 bases match TRBD2. Sequencing was carried out using PBMCs. CDR3 nucleotide sequence: TGTGCCAGCAGCGCCCCCCCGGGACTAATAACCGGGGAGCTGTTTTTT. It translates to CASSAPPGLITGELFF.